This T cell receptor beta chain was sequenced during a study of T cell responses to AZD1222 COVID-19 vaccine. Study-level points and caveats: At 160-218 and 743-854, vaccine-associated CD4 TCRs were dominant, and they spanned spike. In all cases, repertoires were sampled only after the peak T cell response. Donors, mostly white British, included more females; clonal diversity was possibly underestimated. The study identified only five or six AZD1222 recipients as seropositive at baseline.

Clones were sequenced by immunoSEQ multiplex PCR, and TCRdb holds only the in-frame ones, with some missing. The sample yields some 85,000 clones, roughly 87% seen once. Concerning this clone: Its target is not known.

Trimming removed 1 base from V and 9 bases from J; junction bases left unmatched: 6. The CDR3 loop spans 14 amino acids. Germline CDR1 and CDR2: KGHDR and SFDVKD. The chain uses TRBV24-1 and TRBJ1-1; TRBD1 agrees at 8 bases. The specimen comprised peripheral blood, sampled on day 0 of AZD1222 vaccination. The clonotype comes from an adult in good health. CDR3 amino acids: CATSDLGRGRKAFF. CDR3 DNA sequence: TGTGCCACCAGTGATTTAGGCAGGGGGCGTAAAGCTTTCTTT.